This T cell receptor (beta chain) was found in a study of T cell repertoires in cytomegalovirus infection (dated by TCRdb to about 2019). Describing the broader study: Peptide stimulations targeted recently identified HLA-C-restricted CMV epitopes, whose presentation resists viral immunomodulation, together with well-studied HLA-B-restricted epitopes. The HLA type of each donor mattered for the analysis, because public TCR beta signatures pointed to carriage of CMV infection along with the matching HLA type. Results and caveats for the whole study, not just this receptor: Carriers of CMV infection plus the relevant HLA type were discriminated by the cumulative frequency of public TCR beta family members in the study cohort and in an independent roughly 380-donor cohort. In the ex vivo response, HLA-C-restricted CMV-specific TCR beta clonotypes were dominant, and in two of eight donors the single most frequent clonotype came from this HLA-C-restricted group.

V is reduced by 6 bases and J by 0 bases, leaving a spacing of 2 bases between them. Taken from the germline V gene, the CDR1 and CDR2 loops are SGHNT and YENEEA. The CDR3 has 11 amino acids, counting the end cysteine and phenylalanine. Only the CDR3 part of the read is kept: 33 bases, read in frame from the first base. In light of the paper, this sample's treatment or condition label describes: in vitro stimulation with specific CMV peptide epitopes to enrich CMV-specific T cells. This clonotype showed up many times. Its antigen is currently not known. Base-call qualities are not available, and no considerably larger clone is one nucleotide away. The instrument given in TCRdb is Illumina HiSeq 1500. The public sequencing data were trimmed at Q25 with fastp and processed into clonotypes with MiXCR by TCRdb, which kept only in-frame beta chains. Under each unique CDR3 protein, matching rows form one entry showing the most common genes and DNA. The table for this sample lists 65,000 to 85,000 distinct CDR3 sequences; 25% to 30% of them were counted only once. The top ten constitute 59% of the sample.

The receptor's source is a human donor in good health (CMV status not recorded). Some clones in this sample may be carry-over from other donors' samples. Source: CD8+ T cells from cultured PBMCs, taken from culture after CMV antigen stimulation. The rearrangement combines TRBV11-3 with TRBJ2-5; there is no confident call for the D gene. CDR3 protein: CASRDQETQYF. The DNA sequence is as follows: TGTGCCAGCAGAGACCAAGAGACCCAGTACTTC.